The 32 T cell receptor beta chains given below trace back to one sample, sequenced in a study of post-analysis software for immune sequencing data. These receptors' targets are unknown. Unique molecular identifiers featured in each of the TCR beta cDNA libraries. TCRdb used MiXCR to reprocess the PCR reads, holding one entry per CDR3 protein. The sample carries roughly 700,000 distinct CDR3 sequences, roughly 27% recorded once. General study points: With TRBV5-6, TRBV5-1 and TRBV20-1 included, several TRBV segments were more frequent in patients than in controls.

Sequenced sample: blood. All receptors derive from a girl under 18 with multiple sclerosis.

This clonotype came up a few times. The V call is TRBV7-8, the J call TRBJ2-5; D perhaps matches TRBD1 (5 bases). Trimming took off 5 bases at V and 4 bases at J, with 17 bases between the two ends. The germline gives CDR1 SGHVS, CDR2 FQNEAQ. The CDR3 contains 15 residues. CDR3 region: CASSPVWGPGETQYF. In DNA form, the CDR3 reads TGTGCCAGCAGCCCCGTGTGGGGCCCCGGAGAGACCCAGTACTTC.

The J gene is TRBJ2-1, the V gene TRBV28; weak D call: TRBD2 (6 bases). CDR3 length: 13 residues. Germline CDR1 MDHEN, CDR2 SYDVKM. Trimming took off 6 bases at V and 10 bases at J, with 16 bases between the two ends. DNA for the CDR3: TGTGCCAGCAGCGGTTCGGTCGGGGGAGAGCAGTTCTTC. This codes for CASSGSVGGEQFF.

This clonotype was observed at least ten times. This sequence joins TRBV7-2 and TRBJ2-1; tentatively, D is TRBD2 (6 bases). Per germline, CDR1 SGHTA and CDR2 FQGNSA. V was shortened by 3 bases and J by 10 bases, with 10 bases between the two germline ends. The CDR3 contains 12 residues. CDR3 DNA: TGTGCCAGCAGCTTGACTAGTTGGGAGCAGTTCTTC. Translating gives CASSLTSWEQFF.

The genes are TRBV20-1 and TRBJ2-7; D tentatively reads TRBD1 or TRBD2 (5 bases each). The CDR3 consists of 14 residues. Trimming removed 5 bases from V and 2 bases from J, with 16 bases in between. In germline, CDR1 is DFQATT, CDR2 SNEGSKA (reference sequence). CDR3 region: CSAGSGRVPYEQYF. Here the CDR3 DNA reads TGCAGTGCTGGGAGTGGCAGGGTCCCCTACGAGCAGTACTTC.

This clonotype was observed a handful of times. The chain recombines TRBV7-2 with TRBJ2-7, with D possibly matching TRBD1 (6 bases). CDR1 SGHTA and CDR2 FQGNSA come from the germline V gene. V was cut by 7 bases and J by 0 bases, with 16 bases left in between. The CDR3 is 15 residues long. The CDR3: CASIPLPGHSYEQYF. The CDR3 coding sequence is TGTGCCAGCATCCCTCTACCGGGACACTCCTACGAGCAGTACTTC.

V and J are TRBV20-1 and TRBJ2-7; 14 positions match TRBD2. The end of the DNA fits TRBJ2-5 better, so the J call may be wrong. Germline values: CDR1 DFQATT, CDR2 SNEGSKA (reference sequence). The CDR3 has 14 amino acids. The CDR3 nucleotides are TGCAGTGCTGCGGGACTAGCGGGAGTTGAGACCCAGTACTTC. The encoded protein is CSAAGLAGVETQYF.

This clonotype has only a few counts. V and J are TRBV20-1 and TRBJ2-7; 10 nucleotides align to TRBD1. CDR3 length equals 14 residues. The V gene's germline CDR1 is DFQATT and CDR2 SNEGSKA (reference sequence). With 2 bases clipped from V and 4 bases from J, the junction kept 5 bases outside the gene matches. Here the CDR3 DNA reads TGCAGTGCTAGACATGGACAGGGGGAGTACGAGCAGTACTTC. Its translation is CSARHGQGEYEQYF.

This clonotype has a handful of counts. This chain links TRBV29-1 with TRBJ2-3; D ambiguous. CDR1 is SQVTM and CDR2 is ANQGSEA in the germline V gene. Trimming stripped 6 bases from V and 1 base from J, with 14 bases between. The CDR3 covers 14 residues. DNA for the CDR3: TGCAGCGTCGGTAAGGTGGGCGGCACAGATACGCAGTATTTT. This gives the protein CSVGKVGGTDTQYF.

This clonotype was found a few times. The chain is built from TRBV6-2 or TRBV6-3 and TRBJ2-1; D is ambiguous. The CDR3 spans 15 residues. The germline CDR1 and CDR2 sequences are MNHEY and SVGEGT. Trimming cost V 4 bases and J 6 bases, with 16 bases left between them. The CDR3 sequence is CASSSSGPRTNEQFF. CDR3 DNA: TGTGCCAGCAGTTCGTCCGGGCCAAGGACCAATGAGCAGTTCTTC.

This clonotype showed up many times. This chain joins TRBV20-1 and TRBJ2-7, with 10 bases lining up with TRBD1. This CDR3 region has 13 residues. Germline CDR1 and CDR2: DFQATT and SNEGSKA (reference sequence). V dropped 3 bases and J dropped 3; count of bases not matched to a gene: 2. The CDR3 DNA follows: TGCAGTGCTAGGCGGGACAGGGGCTACGAGCAGTACTTC. Encoded protein: CSARRDRGYEQYF.

The V call is TRBV7-9, the J call TRBJ2-7; no clear D gene. Germline V gene data show CDR1 as SEHNR and CDR2 as FQNEAQ (reference sequence). Trimming stripped 1 base from V and 6 bases from J, with 7 bases between. The CDR3 is 12 amino acids. The DNA for the CDR3 is TGTGCCAGCAGCTTAGGCAGAGTCGAGCAGTACTTC. It translates to CASSLGRVEQYF.

The chain employs TRBV6-5 and TRBJ1-1, with 8 bases aligning to TRBD1. This CDR3 comprises 13 residues. Germline V gene lookup returns CDR1 MNHEY and CDR2 SVGAGI. With 7 bases clipped from V and 8 bases from J, the junction kept 9 bases outside the gene matches. The CDR3 nucleotides read TGTGCCAGCACCCGAGGACAGGGACTCGAAGCTTTCTTT. Protein product: CASTRGQGLEAFF.

This clonotype has a handful of counts. The chain recombines TRBV7-2 with TRBJ2-6; 11 nucleotides agree with TRBD1. Per germline, CDR1 SGHTA and CDR2 FQGNSA. The CDR3 is 19 amino acids. Trimming removed 2 bases from V and 0 bases from J; junction bases left unmatched: 6. CDR3 bases: TGTGCCAGCAGCTTACAAGCAGGACAGGGGGCCTCTGGGGCCAACGTCCTGACTTTC. Translating it yields CASSLQAGQGASGANVLTF.

This chain joins TRBV20-1 and TRBJ2-5; the D gene could be TRBD1 or TRBD2 (5 bases each). Germline V gene data show CDR1 as DFQATT and CDR2 as SNEGSKA (reference sequence). This CDR3 is built from 16 residues. V lost 0 bases to trimming and J lost 0 bases, with 14 bases between them. The CDR3 loop is CSARDRGRQNQETQYF. CDR3 nucleotides: TGCAGTGCTAGAGATCGAGGGCGACAGAACCAAGAGACCCAGTACTTC.

The chain employs TRBV12-3 or TRBV12-4 and TRBJ1-6; the D gene is possibly TRBD1 (5 bases). The CDR3 spans 14 residues. Trimming took off 4 bases at V and 2 bases at J, with 6 bases between the two ends. The CDR3 sequence is CASSWDPYNSPLHF. The CDR3 nucleotides read TGTGCCAGCAGTTGGGACCCCTATAATTCACCCCTCCACTTT.

The chain has TRBV20-1 and TRBJ1-2; D is undetermined. There are 14 residues in the CDR3. Looked up from germline, CDR1 is DFQATT and CDR2 is SNEGSKA (reference sequence). Trimming left V 1 base short and J 4 bases short, with 13 bases between. DNA for the CDR3: TGCAGTGCTAGAGCCGCGGGGTTCCTCTATGGCTACACCTTC. It specifies CSARAAGFLYGYTF.

This sequence joins TRBV29-1 and TRBJ1-1, with TRBD1 matching 7 bases. From germline, CDR1 is SQVTM and CDR2 ANQGSEA. There are 13 residues in the CDR3. The J segment lost 0 bases and the V segment lost 6 bases, leaving 4 bases of the junction unmatched. CDR3 loop: CSVNRGLNTEAFF. The CDR3 coding sequence is TGCAGCGTCAACAGGGGCCTGAACACTGAAGCTTTCTTT.

This clonotype was found a few times. The V and J genes are TRBV27 and TRBJ1-2; no definite D call. Germline CDR1 reads MNHEY; CDR2 reads SMNVEV (reference sequence). V was clipped by 5 bases and J by 8 bases, with 12 bases between them. The CDR3 spans 12 residues. The CDR3 protein is CASSAGYGGYTF. The CDR3 DNA follows: TGTGCCAGCAGTGCCGGATATGGAGGCTACACCTTC.

The rearrangement uses TRBV29-1 and TRBJ1-1; a weak D match, TRBD1 (6 bases). This CDR3 is 14 amino acids long. The V and J ends lost 6 bases and 9 bases respectively, with 23 bases between them. Germline V lookup: CDR1 SQVTM, CDR2 ANQGSEA. CDR3 DNA sequence: TGCAGCGTCCAGGAGTACAGGGTGAAACCCCAAGCTTTCTTT. This sequence encodes CSVQEYRVKPQAFF.

The gene calls are TRBV10-3 and TRBJ2-5; D is uncertain. The CDR3 runs 14 residues. V was clipped by 2 bases and J by 5 bases, with 12 bases between them. CDR1 and CDR2 (germline): ENHRY, SYGVKD. Here the CDR3 reads CAISEPQLGETQYF. The CDR3 nucleotides read TGTGCCATCAGTGAGCCTCAGCTGGGGGAGACCCAGTACTTC.

This clonotype was picked up one time. The V gene is TRBV10-2, the J gene TRBJ1-2; D gene uncertain. V was cut by 0 bases and J by 4 bases, with 9 bases left in between. This CDR3 comprises 14 residues. Germline values: CDR1 WSHSY, CDR2 SAAADI. The CDR3 is CASSESSDVYGYTF. The CDR3 nucleotides read TGCGCCAGCAGTGAGTCGAGTGACGTCTATGGCTACACCTTC.

The count of this clonotype is one. This may arise from a read error, as a much more abundant clone is one base away. The rearrangement joins TRBV3-1 to TRBJ2-5; D call uncertain. The V end lost 2 bases, the J end lost 11 bases, and 21 bases lay between the germline ends. This CDR3 has 15 residues. Germline-derived CDR1 and CDR2 are LGHDT and YNNKEL (reference sequence). In DNA form, the CDR3 reads TGTGCCAGCAGCCAACTTTTCGGCCCCAGCGATGAGCAGTACTTC. Its protein is CASSQLFGPSDEQYF.

The CDR3 region has the DNA TGCAGCGCTACGACTAGCGCGACCCTTAAAAACATTCAGTACTTC. It is translated as CSATTSATLKNIQYF. The genes are TRBV29-1 and TRBJ2-4, with 8 bases aligning to TRBD2. This CDR3 spans 15 amino acids. V shed 7 bases and J 4 bases; nucleotides not matched to a gene: 12. Germline V gives CDR1 SQVTM, CDR2 ANQGSEA. Based on the CDR3 plus reference TRBV29-1 and TRBJ2-4, the full variable domain is SAVISQKPSRDICQRGTSLTIQCQVDSQVTMMFWYRQQPGQSLTLIATANQGSEATYESGFVIDKFPISRPNLTFSTLTVSNMSPEDSSIYLCSATTSATLKNIQYFGAGTRLSVL.

V and J are TRBV24-1 and TRBJ2-5, with 8 nucleotides matching TRBD1. Trimming cost V 9 bases and J 8 bases; bases outside gene matches: 10. There are 13 residues in the CDR3. The V gene's germline CDR1 is KGHDR and CDR2 SFDVKD. The DNA of the CDR3 is TGTGCCACCGAGCAGGGGGCCGGAGACACCCAGTACTTC. It specifies CATEQGAGDTQYF.

There are a few counts of this clonotype. The chain uses TRBV28 and TRBJ2-7; D may correspond to TRBD1 or TRBD2 (5 bases each). Per the germline V gene, CDR1 is MDHEN and CDR2 is SYDVKM. The CDR3 spans 14 residues. Trimming took 6 bases from V and 2 from J, leaving 14 bases between them. CDR3: CASSSGTETYEQYF. The DNA for the CDR3 is TGTGCCAGCAGCTCCGGGACGGAGACCTACGAGCAGTACTTC.

This chain uses TRBV20-1 with TRBJ2-1; 7 nucleotides align to TRBD2. Per germline, CDR1 DFQATT and CDR2 SNEGSKA (reference sequence). Trimming took 6 bases from V and 7 from J; bases not matched to a gene: 12. This CDR3 region has 14 residues. The CDR3 region is CSAESPTSRNEQFF. The CDR3 DNA follows: TGCAGTGCCGAGTCTCCGACTAGCAGGAATGAGCAGTTCTTC.

This clonotype appeared a few times. The gene calls are TRBV6-5 and TRBJ2-3, with D tentatively TRBD2 (5 bases). V lost 4 bases, J lost 3 bases, and 14 bases lay in between. The CDR3 loop spans 15 amino acids. In germline, CDR1 is MNHEY, CDR2 SVGAGI. CDR3 nucleotide sequence: TGTGCCAGCAGTTCTAAGCGGCCGGAAACAGATACGCAGTATTTT. Its translation: CASSSKRPETDTQYF.

The V call is TRBV6-6, the J call TRBJ1-1; D unresolved. V gave up 11 bases and J gave up 4 bases, with 14 bases separating them. The CDR3 is 12 residues long. Germline lookup yields CDR1 MNHNY and CDR2 SVGAGI (reference sequence). The CDR3 DNA is TGTGCCGGCCAAAATCCGGGCACTGAAGCTTTCTTT. Translation: CAGQNPGTEAFF.

The chain carries TRBV5-1 and TRBJ2-5; 11 bases map to TRBD2. The V and J ends lost 2 bases and 5 bases, in that order; junction bases with no gene match: 2. Per germline, CDR1 SGHRS and CDR2 YFSETQ. This CDR3 spans 14 amino acids. The CDR3: CASSFSSGGETQYF. CDR3 DNA sequence: TGCGCCAGCAGCTTCTCTAGCGGGGGGGAGACCCAGTACTTC.

Points on this clonotype: Since no conserved phenylalanine or tryptophan closes the CDR3, a read error is the likely cause. The chain couples TRBV6-2 or TRBV6-3 to TRBJ1-1; D not resolved. The V and J ends lost 7 bases and 10 bases respectively, with 16 bases between them. In germline, CDR1 is MNHEY, CDR2 SVGEGT. The CDR3 is 12 residues long. CDR3 loop: CASTTGVSGAFS. CDR3 sequence (DNA): TGTGCCAGCACAACCGGAGTGTCGGGAGCTTTCTCT.

This chain links TRBV28 with TRBJ2-5; TRBD2 might be the D (7 bases). This CDR3 comprises 14 residues. Looked up from germline, CDR1 is MDHEN and CDR2 is SYDVKM. V lost 5 bases and J 5 bases, leaving 15 bases between the germline ends. CDR3 sequence: CASSRGAGMETQYF. In nucleotides, the CDR3 is TGTGCCAGCAGTCGGGGGGCAGGGATGGAGACCCAGTACTTC. The whole variable domain, remainder taken from reference TRBV28 and TRBJ2-5, is DVKVTQSSRYLVKRTGEKVFLECVQDMDHENMFWYRQDPGLGLRLIYFSYDVKMKEKGDIPEGYSVSREKKERFSLILESASTNQTSMYLCASSRGAGMETQYFGPGTRLLVL.

At least ten counts were recorded for this clonotype. V usage is TRBV29-1 and J usage is TRBJ2-5, with D uncertain. CDR1 is SQVTM and CDR2 is ANQGSEA in the germline V gene. The CDR3 covers 13 residues. V was cut by 4 bases and J by 4 bases, with 13 bases left in between. CDR3 sequence (DNA): TGCAGCGTTGGATGGGTCGTGGGAGAGACCCAGTACTTC. It translates to CSVGWVVGETQYF.